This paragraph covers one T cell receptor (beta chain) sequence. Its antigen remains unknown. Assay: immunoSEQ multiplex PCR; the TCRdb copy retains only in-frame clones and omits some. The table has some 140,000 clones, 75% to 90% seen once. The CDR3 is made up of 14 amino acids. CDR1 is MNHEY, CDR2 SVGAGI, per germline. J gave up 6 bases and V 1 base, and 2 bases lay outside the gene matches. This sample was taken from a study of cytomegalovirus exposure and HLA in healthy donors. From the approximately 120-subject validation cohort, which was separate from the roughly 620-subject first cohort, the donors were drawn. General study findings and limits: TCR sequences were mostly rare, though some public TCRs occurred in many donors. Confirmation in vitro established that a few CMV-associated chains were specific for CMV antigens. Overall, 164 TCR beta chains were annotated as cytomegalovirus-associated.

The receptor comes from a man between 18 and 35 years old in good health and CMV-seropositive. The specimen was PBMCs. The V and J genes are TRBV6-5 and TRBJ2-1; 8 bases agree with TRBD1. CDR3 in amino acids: CASSYYGTGNEQFF. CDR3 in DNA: TGTGCCAGCAGTTACTACGGGACAGGCAATGAGCAGTTCTTC.